Presented here are 19 T cell receptor beta chains from one specimen sequenced in a study of T-cell reconstitution after alpha-beta-depleted transplantation in children. Using unique molecular identifiers, the investigators prepared the TCRbeta library. In TCRdb, the PCR reads were re-called with MiXCR into one record per CDR3 protein. The table shows a few hundred thousand distinct CDR3 sequences, with 11% occurring only once. The sequenced sample was PBMCs, obtained before TCRalphabeta/CD19-depleted stem cell transplant. The source is a child less than two years old with acute myeloid leukemia, due to receive a stem cell transplant.

This clonotype has at least ten counts. CDR3 amino acids: CASSLGLSQYEQYF. DNA of the CDR3: TGTGCCAGCAGCTTAGGACTGAGCCAATACGAGCAGTACTTC. V is TRBV11-2 and J is TRBJ2-7, with unresolved D. This CDR3 region has 14 residues. The germline V gene has CDR1 SGHAT and CDR2 FQNNGV. Trimming cost V 1 base and J 4 bases, with 11 bases left between them. The full variable domain, with the rest looked up from reference TRBV11-2 and TRBJ2-7, is EAGVAQSPRYKIIEKRQSVAFWCNPISGHATLYWYQQILGQGPKLLIQFQNNGVVDDSQLPKDRFSAERLKGVDSTLKIQPAKLEDSAVYLCASSLGLSQYEQYFGPGTRLTVT.

The CDR3 protein is CASSQVVLAGRYNEQFF. The DNA of the CDR3 is TGTGCCTCCTCCCAAGTGGTACTAGCGGGCCGCTACAATGAGCAGTTCTTC. The V gene is TRBV12-5, the J gene TRBJ2-1; 9 nucleotides align to TRBD2. CDR3 length equals 17 residues. Germline loops: CDR1 LGHNT, CDR2 FRNRAP.

This clonotype has ten or more counts. The rearrangement uses TRBV4-2 and TRBJ1-5; D gene unclear. Per the germline V gene, CDR1 is LGHNA and CDR2 is YNFKEQ. The CDR3 is 13 amino acids. V lost 4 bases and J lost 7, with 11 bases in between. CDR3 nucleotide sequence: TGTGCCAGCAGCCTGTTAGATGAGCAGCCCCAGCATTTT. This codes for CASSLLDEQPQHF.

This clonotype appeared a few times. The chain couples TRBV12-3 or TRBV12-4 to TRBJ1-5, with 11 positions matching TRBD1. J was trimmed by 3 bases and V by 6 bases; bases with no gene match: 13. The CDR3 has 18 residues. CDR3 protein: CASRQDRGRGRPNQPQHF. Written as DNA, the CDR3 is TGTGCCAGCAGACAGGACAGGGGGCGAGGGCGTCCCAATCAGCCCCAGCATTTT.

J is TRBJ2-1 and V is TRBV18; perhaps TRBD2 as D (6 bases). The V gene lost 3 bases and the J gene lost 0 bases, with 9 bases spanning the gap. The CDR3 spans 15 residues. Germline values: CDR1 KGHSH, CDR2 LQKENI. This CDR3 reads CASSPLASSYNEQFF. CDR3 DNA sequence: TGTGCCAGCTCACCTCTAGCGAGCTCCTACAATGAGCAGTTCTTC.

The rearrangement joins TRBV5-1 to TRBJ2-7; 10 nucleotides agree with TRBD1. Germline CDR1 SGHRS, CDR2 YFSETQ. The CDR3 sequence is 16 residues long. The trim removed 0 bases at V and 5 bases at J, leaving 8 bases unmatched. CDR3 DNA sequence: TGCGCCAGCAGCTTGGTTGAGACAGGGGGCTTCGACGAGCAGTACTTC. This sequence encodes CASSLVETGGFDEQYF.

This chain links TRBV5-1 with TRBJ2-7; 8 nucleotides align to TRBD1. Germline CDR1 is SGHRS and CDR2 is YFSETQ. After removal of 0 bases from V and 0 bases from J, the junction contained 5 bases not matched to a gene. The CDR3 consists of 16 residues. The CDR3 DNA reads as TGCGCCAGCAGCTTGGAAGGACAGGGCCTCTCCTACGAGCAGTACTTC. Translating gives CASSLEGQGLSYEQYF.

This clonotype appeared many times. The V gene is TRBV6-5, the J gene TRBJ2-5; D call uncertain. The CDR3 extends over 14 amino acids. Trimming shortened V by 7 bases and J by 4 bases, and 16 bases separated the two germline ends. CDR1 is MNHEY and CDR2 is SVGAGI in the germline V gene. CDR3 nucleotide sequence: TGTGCCAGCACCAAGCTCCCGTGGGTAGAGACCCAGTACTTC. This gives the protein CASTKLPWVETQYF.

This clonotype came up many times. The gene calls are TRBV5-5 and TRBJ2-3, with D perhaps matching TRBD1 or TRBD2 (6 bases each). This CDR3 has 15 residues. With 4 bases removed from V and 9 bases from J, the gap between germline ends came to 21 bases. Germline V gene lookup returns CDR1 SGHKS and CDR2 YYEKEE (reference sequence). CDR3 sequence (DNA): TGTGCCAGCAGCACCACTAGGAGGGGGACCATCACGCAGTATTTT. Its translation: CASSTTRRGTITQYF. The variable domain in full, completed from reference TRBV5-5 and TRBJ2-3, reads DAGVTQSPTHLIKTRGQQVTLRCSPISGHKSVSWYQQVLGQGPQFIFQYYEKEERGRGNFPDRFSARQFPNYSSELNVNALLLGDSALYLCASSTTRRGTITQYFGPGTRLTVL.

In DNA form, the CDR3 reads TGCTTTTCGGGCGGGACTGCGGGCCGCTCCTACGAGCAGTACTTC. This gives the protein CFSGGTAGRSYEQYF. The chain recombines TRBV20-1 with TRBJ2-7, with D possibly TRBD2 on 6 matching bases. The CDR3 is made up of 15 amino acids. Per germline, CDR1 DFQATT and CDR2 SNEGSKA (reference sequence).

This clonotype was counted ten times or more. The chain joins TRBV12-3 or TRBV12-4 to TRBJ1-3; weak D call: TRBD1 (5 bases). Deletions cut 3 bases from V and 0 bases from J, with 15 bases between. CDR3 length equals 17 residues. The CDR3 here is CASSFWGDVLSGNTIYF. The DNA of the CDR3 is TGTGCCAGCAGTTTTTGGGGGGACGTCCTCTCTGGAAACACCATATATTTT.

This clonotype was seen at least ten times. The chain employs TRBV11-2 and TRBJ1-5; 8 bases agree with TRBD1. J gave up 4 bases and V 2 bases, and 13 bases lay outside the gene matches. CDR1 SGHAT and CDR2 FQNNGV come from the germline V gene. The CDR3 loop spans 18 amino acids. The CDR3 is CASSLLREDRVGNQPQHF. CDR3 DNA sequence: TGTGCCAGCAGCTTACTCCGGGAGGACAGGGTAGGAAATCAGCCCCAGCATTTT.

This clonotype was observed many times. The chain is built from TRBV6-6 and TRBJ2-7, with TRBD1 identical over 7 bases. The V gene end was trimmed by 6 bases and the J gene end by 4 bases; junction bases not matched to a gene: 6. The CDR3 sequence is 13 residues long. Germline V gives CDR1 MNHNY, CDR2 SVGAGI (reference sequence). For the CDR3, the DNA is TGTGCCAGCAGGGTAGGGGGCTTTTACGAGCAGTACTTC. Its translation: CASRVGGFYEQYF.

This rearrangement joins TRBV20-1 to TRBJ2-3; 9 bases align to TRBD2. The germline CDR1 and CDR2 sequences are DFQATT and SNEGSKA (reference sequence). V shed 3 bases and J 4 bases; nucleotides not matched to a gene: 8. The CDR3 runs to 15 residues. The CDR3 nucleotides are TGCAGTGCTAGGATTGCGGGAGGGCCCTCAGATACGCAGTATTTT. Its translation is CSARIAGGPSDTQYF.

This clonotype was observed many times. Mismatch with germline at one junction end may stem from a read error. V and J are TRBV12-3 or TRBV12-4 and TRBJ2-1; 10 bases line up with TRBD1. This CDR3 is built from 10 residues. The CDR3 here is CASSRTGGPF. For the CDR3, the DNA is TGTGCCAGCAGTCGGACAGGGGGGCCCTTC.

The genes are TRBV20-1 and TRBJ1-5, with D possibly being TRBD1 (5 bases). V lost 5 bases and J lost 0, with 14 bases in between. CDR3 length equals 15 residues. Germline V gives CDR1 DFQATT, CDR2 SNEGSKA (reference sequence). The CDR3 loop is CSARDPWRSNQPQHF. DNA of the CDR3: TGCAGTGCTCGGGACCCATGGCGTAGCAATCAGCCCCAGCATTTT.

This clonotype was observed at least ten times. The genes are TRBV4-3 and TRBJ2-2; TRBD2 aligns across 8 bases. CDR3 size: 17 residues. Germline V gene lookup returns CDR1 LGHNA and CDR2 YSLEER. Unmatched junction bases numbered 5, after V lost 0 bases and J lost 2 bases. The CDR3 sequence is CASSQENGGGNTGELFF. CDR3 nucleotides: TGCGCCAGCAGCCAAGAAAACGGGGGGGGAAACACCGGGGAGCTGTTTTTT.

This clonotype was detected many times. The V gene is TRBV10-3, the J gene TRBJ2-3, with a weak D call TRBD2 (5 bases). Trimming left V 10 bases short and J 0 bases short, with 14 bases between. The germline gives CDR1 ENHRY, CDR2 SYGVKD. The CDR3 spans 14 residues. The CDR3 DNA reads TGTGCCACCCGCGGACTTCCTAGCACAGATACGCAGTATTTT. This sequence encodes CATRGLPSTDTQYF.

This clonotype was found many times. J is TRBJ2-5 and V is TRBV7-9; no firm D call. Germline lookup yields CDR1 SEHNR and CDR2 FQNEAQ (reference sequence). The CDR3 is 12 residues long. V lost 1 base and J lost 4, with 4 bases in between. The DNA for the CDR3 is TGTGCCAGCAGCTTAGTCGCAGAGACCCAGTACTTC. Amino acid sequence: CASSLVAETQYF.